This entry lists 23 T cell receptor beta chains sequenced from one sample in a study of T cells and Merkel cell carcinoma outcomes. Generated by immunoSEQ multiplex PCR, the TCRdb table keeps only in-frame clones and is missing some. The sample records roughly 2,000 clones, roughly nine tenths being singletons. The sample taken for sequencing was tumor tissue from Merkel cell carcinoma. These receptor sequences come from a human donor with Merkel cell carcinoma.

J is TRBJ1-5 and V is TRBV15, with D maybe TRBD1 (5 bases). Germline loops: CDR1 LNHNV, CDR2 YYDKDF (reference sequence). The V end was cut by 0 bases, the J end by 5 bases, with 11 bases between. The CDR3 extends over 15 amino acids. The CDR3 spells CATSREVGDDQPQHF. The CDR3 nucleotides read TGTGCCACCAGCAGAGAGGTAGGGGATGATCAGCCCCAGCATTTT.

The chain couples TRBV15 to TRBJ2-3; D may be TRBD2 (6 bases). The CDR3 contains 15 residues. Trimming pared 3 bases from V and 0 bases from J, leaving 10 bases between. Germline loops: CDR1 LNHNV, CDR2 YYDKDF (reference sequence). CDR3 loop: CATSRAGTSTDTQYF. CDR3 sequence (DNA): TGTGCCACCAGCAGGGCCGGGACTAGCACAGATACGCAGTATTTT.

The genes are TRBV6-5 and TRBJ2-2, with no clear D. The CDR3 contains 13 residues. CDR1 and CDR2 (germline): MNHEY, SVGAGI. The V gene lost 6 bases and the J gene lost 7 bases, with 12 bases spanning the gap. CDR3 protein: CASSLKKNGELFF. CDR3 nucleotide sequence: TGTGCCAGCAGCCTAAAAAAGAACGGGGAGCTGTTTTTT.

The rearrangement uses TRBV2 and TRBJ2-7, with D possibly TRBD1 on 6 matching bases. Germline V gene sequence: CDR1 SNHLY, CDR2 FYNNEI. Trimming took 8 bases from V and 3 from J, leaving 14 bases between them. The CDR3 loop spans 13 amino acids. CDR3 protein: CASFTDSGYEQYF. DNA for the CDR3: TGTGCCAGCTTCACGGACAGCGGCTACGAGCAGTACTTC.

This rearrangement joins TRBV18 to TRBJ2-7; D is ambiguous. The CDR3 is 11 residues long. The germline V and J ends were trimmed by 5 bases and 1 base, with 3 bases remaining between them. In germline, CDR1 is KGHSH, CDR2 LQKENI. CDR3 sequence reads: CASSGSYEQYF. The CDR3 DNA reads as TGTGCCAGCTCAGGATCCTACGAGCAGTACTTC.

The V gene is TRBV9, the J gene TRBJ2-1; D gene uncertain. This CDR3 is 15 amino acids long. CDR1 and CDR2 (germline): SGDLS, YYNGEE. The V and J ends lost 1 base and 0 bases respectively, with 8 bases between them. CDR3 in DNA: TGTGCCAGCAGCGTATCCTCTAGCTCCTACAATGAGCAGTTCTTC. It is translated as CASSVSSSSYNEQFF. Based on the CDR3 plus reference TRBV9 and TRBJ2-1, the full variable domain is DSGVTQTPKHLITATGQRVTLRCSPRSGDLSVYWYQQSLDQGLQFLIQYYNGEERAKGNILERFSAQQFPDLHSELNLSSLELGDSALYFCASSVSSSSYNEQFFGPGTRLTVL.

This clone was seen once. The sample has other DNA sequences that encode this CDR3 too. The V gene is TRBV9, the J gene TRBJ2-2; D gene unclear. This CDR3 has 13 residues. V shed 2 bases and J shed 5 bases, with 7 bases lying between them. Germline CDR1 SGDLS, CDR2 YYNGEE. This CDR3 reads CASSVTRTGELFF. CDR3 nucleotide sequence: TGTGCCAGCAGCGTTACAAGAACCGGGGAGCTGTTTTTT.

This chain links TRBV5-6 with TRBJ1-2, with 10 bases aligning to TRBD1. The junction had 7 bases not matched to a gene; V was cut back by 4 bases and J by 1 base. Germline CDR1 is SGHDT and CDR2 is YYEEEE. The CDR3 contains 16 residues. The CDR3 here is CASSVDRTGGNYGYTF. In nucleotides, the CDR3 is TGTGCCAGCAGCGTCGACCGGACAGGGGGTAACTATGGCTACACCTTC.

The CDR3: CASSPGTGNTEAFF. CDR3 in DNA: TGCGCCAGCAGCCCGGGGACAGGGAACACTGAAGCTTTCTTT. This rearrangement joins TRBV5-1 to TRBJ1-1; TRBD1 aligns across 8 bases. Germline loops: CDR1 SGHRS, CDR2 YFSETQ. The trim removed 4 bases at V and 1 base at J, leaving 3 bases unmatched. The CDR3 is 14 amino acids.

The V gene is TRBV20-1, the J gene TRBJ1-1, with D possibly matching TRBD1 (6 bases). The V gene lost 6 bases and the J gene lost 1 base, with 6 bases spanning the gap. Germline V gives CDR1 DFQATT, CDR2 SNEGSKA (reference sequence). CDR3 length: 11 amino acids. The CDR3 here is CSAGANTEAFF. Here the CDR3 DNA reads TGCAGTGCGGGGGCGAACACTGAAGCTTTCTTT.

This clone came up once. The V and J genes are TRBV13 and TRBJ2-1; 9 positions agree with TRBD1. There are 16 residues in the CDR3. V was clipped by 3 bases and J by 1 base; unmatched bases: 4. CDR1 and CDR2 (germline): PRHDT, FYEKMQ (reference sequence). This CDR3 is CASSLQGQGSYNEQFF. The CDR3 DNA is TGTGCCAGCAGCTTGCAGGGACAGGGTTCCTACAATGAGCAGTTCTTC.

This chain links TRBV25-1 with TRBJ1-2; D not resolved. V lost 5 bases to trimming and J lost 3 bases, with 7 bases between them. From germline, CDR1 is MGHDK and CDR2 SYGVNS. The CDR3 has 12 amino acids. DNA of the CDR3: TGTGCCAGCAGTACCCCGCACTATGGCTACACCTTC. This sequence encodes CASSTPHYGYTF.

V is TRBV5-1 and J is TRBJ2-2; no reliable D call. The CDR3 sequence is 15 residues long. Germline assignment: CDR1 SGHRS and CDR2 YFSETQ. Deletions cut 0 bases from V and 4 bases from J, with 10 bases between. CDR3 sequence: CASSLDGYSTGELFF. The CDR3 DNA follows: TGCGCCAGCAGCTTGGACGGGTATTCCACCGGGGAGCTGTTTTTT. Full variable domain (missing parts from reference TRBV5-1 and TRBJ2-2): KAGVTQTPRYLIKTRGQQVTLSCSPISGHRSVSWYQQTPGQGLQFLFEYFSETQRNKGNFPGRFSGRQFSNSRSEMNVSTLELGDSALYLCASSLDGYSTGELFFGEGSRLTVL.

V is TRBV20-1 and J is TRBJ1-1; tentatively, D is TRBD1 (5 bases). Germline lookup yields CDR1 DFQATT and CDR2 SNEGSKA (reference sequence). Trimming removed 2 bases from V and 11 bases from J, with 12 bases in between. This CDR3 has 11 residues. The CDR3 region is CSARQGVLAFF. CDR3 nucleotide sequence: TGCAGTGCTAGACAGGGAGTTCTGGCTTTCTTT.

The V gene is TRBV4-1, the J gene TRBJ1-1; 7 bases agree with TRBD1. The V and J ends lost 4 bases and 4 bases, in that order; junction bases with no gene match: 15. This CDR3 has 17 residues. Germline CDR1 is MGHRA and CDR2 is YSYEKL. This CDR3 is CASSPGGGRRGSTEAFF. CDR3 nucleotide sequence: TGCGCCAGCAGCCCAGGGGGGGGAAGGAGGGGGTCCACTGAAGCTTTCTTT.

The CDR3 loop is CASTYTQETQYF. In DNA, the CDR3 is TGTGCCAGCACCTACACACAAGAGACCCAGTACTTC. V usage is TRBV2 and J usage is TRBJ2-5; D is uncertain. Between the trimmed V and J ends, which lost 7 bases and 2 bases, there was a span of 8 bases. CDR3 length equals 12 residues. The V gene's germline CDR1 is SNHLY and CDR2 FYNNEI.

The V and J genes are TRBV11-2 and TRBJ2-7, with D perhaps matching TRBD1 (6 bases). CDR1 SGHAT and CDR2 FQNNGV come from the germline V gene. The CDR3 extends over 14 amino acids. V lost 4 bases and J 2 bases, leaving 12 bases between the germline ends. CDR3 sequence reads: CASSSNRVPYEQYF. DNA of the CDR3: TGTGCCAGCAGCTCCAACAGGGTACCCTACGAGCAGTACTTC.

In its sample, this clone was seen once. The chain employs TRBV5-1 and TRBJ2-7; D ambiguous. V dropped 0 bases and J dropped 2 bases, with 9 bases sitting between them. CDR1 and CDR2 (germline): SGHRS, YFSETQ. The CDR3 totals 14 residues. The CDR3 coding sequence is TGCGCCAGCAGCTTGGGCCAGAGTACCTACGAGCAGTACTTC. Translated: CASSLGQSTYEQYF. Using reference TRBV5-1 and TRBJ2-7 for the parts outside the CDR3, the full variable domain is KAGVTQTPRYLIKTRGQQVTLSCSPISGHRSVSWYQQTPGQGLQFLFEYFSETQRNKGNFPGRFSGRQFSNSRSEMNVSTLELGDSALYLCASSLGQSTYEQYFGPGTRLTVT.

V and J are TRBV4-1 and TRBJ2-5, with 13 bases that match TRBD2. Losses at the gene ends were 5 bases for V and 2 bases for J; bases not matched to a gene: 8. Germline V gene lookup returns CDR1 MGHRA and CDR2 YSYEKL. This CDR3 spans 17 amino acids. This CDR3 reads CASSTGTSGTRQETQYF. Here the CDR3 DNA reads TGCGCCAGCAGCACCGGGACTAGCGGGACCAGGCAAGAGACCCAGTACTTC.

Only a few counts were recorded for this clone. The rearrangement links TRBV20-1 to TRBJ2-3; no clear D. This CDR3 has 11 residues. The V end was cut by 0 bases, the J end by 8 bases, with 6 bases between. The germline V gene has CDR1 DFQATT and CDR2 SNEGSKA (reference sequence). The CDR3, as DNA: TGCAGTGCTAGAGACACGGGTACGCAGTATTTT. It specifies CSARDTGTQYF.

The chain joins TRBV5-1 to TRBJ2-3, with 7 bases matching TRBD1. This CDR3 spans 17 amino acids. J gave up 2 bases and V 3 bases, and 12 bases lay outside the gene matches. Germline V gene lookup returns CDR1 SGHRS and CDR2 YFSETQ. The chain's CDR3 is CASSSNRDRLHTDTQYF. The CDR3 nucleotides are TGCGCCAGCAGCTCGAACCGGGACAGACTTCACACAGATACGCAGTATTTT. The variable domain in full, with the rest retrieved from reference TRBV5-1 and TRBJ2-3, is KAGVTQTPRYLIKTRGQQVTLSCSPISGHRSVSWYQQTPGQGLQFLFEYFSETQRNKGNFPGRFSGRQFSNSRSEMNVSTLELGDSALYLCASSSNRDRLHTDTQYFGPGTRLTVL.

The J gene is TRBJ2-5, the V gene TRBV6-5; D may be TRBD1 (5 bases). CDR3 length: 14 residues. Trimming pared 6 bases from V and 5 bases from J, leaving 16 bases between. Germline V gene sequence: CDR1 MNHEY, CDR2 SVGAGI. Here the CDR3 DNA reads TGTGCCAGCAGGGGCCAGGGAACAGTGGAGACCCAGTACTTC. Its translation: CASRGQGTVETQYF.

This chain connects TRBV7-2 to TRBJ1-5; no firm D call. Deletions cut 6 bases from V and 9 bases from J, with 9 bases between. CDR3 length equals 11 residues. CDR1 SGHTA and CDR2 FQGNSA come from the germline V gene. This CDR3 reads CASSLFGPQHF. In DNA form, the CDR3 reads TGTGCCAGCAGTCTCTTTGGGCCCCAGCATTTT.